These T cell receptor beta chains were read from a single sample in a study of cytomegalovirus exposure and HLA in healthy donors. Using immunoSEQ multiplex PCR, the repertoire was profiled, and TCRdb retains in-frame clones only, with some absent. Its table lists 95,000 to 150,000 clones. Sequenced input: PBMCs. Receptors originate from a man younger than 30 in good health and CMV-seronegative. Both conserved end residues are part of each CDR3. D genes are given only for firm matches.

D: .
J: TRBJ2-1
V: TRBV6-1
length: 11
CDR3: CASSGLLEQFF
DNA: TGTGCCAGCAGTGGACTATTAGAGCAGTTCTTC

D: .
J: TRBJ2-7
V: TRBV2
length: 12
CDR3: CASRTGIYEQYF
DNA: TGTGCCAGCAGAACAGGGATCTACGAGCAGTACTTC

D: TRBD1
J: TRBJ1-1
V: TRBV28
length: 16
CDR3: CASSLGQGAGDTEAFF
DNA: TGTGCCAGCAGTTTAGGTCAGGGGGCCGGGGACACTGAAGCTTTCTTT

D: .
J: TRBJ1-2
V: TRBV5-5
length: 18
CDR3: CASSYLRGASGLTYGYTF
DNA: TGTGCCAGCAGCTACCTCCGGGGGGCTTCGGGCCTGACCTATGGCTACACCTTC

D: TRBD1
J: TRBJ2-7
V: TRBV11-2
length: 16
CDR3: CASRTIAGQGAHEQYF
DNA: TGTGCCAGCAGAACCATCGCAGGACAGGGGGCCCACGAGCAGTACTTC

D: TRBD1
J: TRBJ1-2
V: TRBV5-6
length: 13
CDR3: CASSRDRAYGYTF
DNA: TGTGCCAGCAGCCGGGACAGGGCCTATGGCTACACCTTC

D: .
J: TRBJ1-5
V: TRBV9
length: 14
CDR3: CASSVGGRGQPQHF
DNA: TGTGCCAGCAGCGTAGGCGGGAGAGGTCAGCCCCAGCATTTT

D: .
J: TRBJ1-4
V: TRBV15
length: 12
CDR3: CATRRLGEKLFF
DNA: TGTGCCACCAGGCGGTTGGGTGAAAAACTGTTTTTT

D: .
J: TRBJ1-1
V: TRBV15
length: 14
CDR3: CATSRTTANTEAFF
DNA: TGTGCCACCAGCAGAACGACAGCGAACACTGAAGCTTTCTTT

D: .
J: TRBJ2-3
V: TRBV5-4
length: 15
CDR3: CASSRGASSTDTQYF
DNA: TGTGCCAGCAGCCGAGGAGCGTCTAGCACAGATACGCAGTATTTT

D: .
J: TRBJ2-7
V: TRBV5-1
length: 11
CDR3: CASRTADEQYF
DNA: TGCGCCAGCAGGACGGCGGACGAGCAGTACTTC

D: .
J: TRBJ1-4
V: TRBV30
length: 14
CDR3: CAWSVGRGREKLFF
DNA: TGTGCCTGGAGTGTAGGGAGGGGAAGGGAAAAACTGTTTTTT

D: .
J: TRBJ1-1
V: TRBV28
length: 14
CDR3: CASSLLGGNTEAFF
DNA: TGTGCCAGCAGCTTGTTGGGGGGGAACACTGAAGCTTTCTTT

D: .
J: TRBJ1-5
V: TRBV7-9
length: 16
CDR3: CASSNYVGRGDQPQHF
DNA: TGTGCCAGCAGCAATTATGTGGGCCGGGGTGATCAGCCCCAGCATTTT

D: .
J: TRBJ2-5
V: TRBV30
length: 14
CDR3: CAWGGGNGEETQYF
DNA: TGTGCCTGGGGAGGGGGCAACGGGGAAGAGACCCAGTACTTC

D: .
J: TRBJ2-3
V: TRBV6-5
length: 16
CDR3: CASSYRGGERTDTQYF
DNA: TGTGCCAGCAGTTACAGGGGGGGGGAAAGAACAGATACGCAGTATTTT

D: TRBD2
J: TRBJ2-2
V: TRBV5-8
length: 15
CDR3: CASTRGGRSTGELFF
DNA: TGTGCCAGCACCCGGGGCGGGAGGTCGACCGGGGAGCTGTTTTTT

D: .
J: TRBJ2-7
V: TRBV4-1
length: 15
CDR3: CASSQDRDKYYEQYF
DNA: TGCGCCAGCAGCCAAGATAGGGACAAATACTACGAGCAGTACTTC

D: .
J: TRBJ1-5
V: TRBV28
length: 15
CDR3: CASSSYRASGQPQHF
DNA: TGTGCCAGCAGTTCCTACAGGGCTTCGGGTCAGCCCCAGCATTTT

D: .
J: TRBJ2-7
V: TRBV5-3
length: 13
CDR3: CARKLISSYEQYF
DNA: TGTGCCAGGAAGCTGATAAGCTCCTACGAGCAGTACTTC

D: .
J: TRBJ1-5
V: TRBV5-8
length: 14
CDR3: CASRGGQLNQPQHF
DNA: TGTGCCAGCAGGGGTGGACAACTCAATCAGCCCCAGCATTTT

D: TRBD1
J: TRBJ2-7
V: TRBV6-6
length: 15
CDR3: CASSYAGQGAPEQYF
DNA: TGTGCCAGCAGTTACGCGGGACAGGGGGCGCCCGAGCAGTACTTC

D: TRBD1
J: TRBJ1-2
V: TRBV2
length: 15
CDR3: CASRATGVGGYGYTF
DNA: TGTGCCAGCAGAGCGACAGGGGTCGGTGGCTATGGCTACACCTTC

D: TRBD1
J: TRBJ2-7
V: TRBV5-1
length: 15
CDR3: CASSLVGQAFNEQYF
DNA: TGCGCCAGCAGCTTGGTCGGACAGGCCTTTAACGAGCAGTACTTC

D: .
J: TRBJ1-3
V: TRBV25-1
length: 14
CDR3: CASTHIGAGNTIYF
DNA: TGTGCCAGCACCCACATAGGGGCTGGAAACACCATATATTTT

D: .
J: TRBJ1-3
V: TRBV19
length: 13
CDR3: CASARTNGNTIYF
DNA: TGTGCCAGTGCGAGGACAAATGGAAACACCATATATTTT

D: TRBD2
J: TRBJ2-3
V: TRBV6-8
length: 18
CDR3: CASRGLADPPPSTDTQYF
DNA: TGTGCCAGCAGGGGGCTAGCGGATCCACCCCCGAGCACAGATACGCAGTATTTT

D: TRBD2
J: TRBJ2-7
V: TRBV27
length: 14
CDR3: CASSRTRTSYEQYF
DNA: TGTGCCAGCAGTCGCACACGGACTAGTTACGAGCAGTACTTC

D: .
J: TRBJ2-6
V: TRBV28
length: 19
CDR3: CASTSLSARSSSGANVLTF
DNA: TGTGCCAGCACCAGCCTCAGCGCAAGGTCCTCCTCTGGGGCCAACGTCCTGACTTTC

D: .
J: TRBJ1-3
V: TRBV2
length: 16
CDR3: CASSESTVSSGNTIYF
DNA: TGTGCCAGCAGTGAAAGTACAGTTAGCTCTGGAAACACCATATATTTT